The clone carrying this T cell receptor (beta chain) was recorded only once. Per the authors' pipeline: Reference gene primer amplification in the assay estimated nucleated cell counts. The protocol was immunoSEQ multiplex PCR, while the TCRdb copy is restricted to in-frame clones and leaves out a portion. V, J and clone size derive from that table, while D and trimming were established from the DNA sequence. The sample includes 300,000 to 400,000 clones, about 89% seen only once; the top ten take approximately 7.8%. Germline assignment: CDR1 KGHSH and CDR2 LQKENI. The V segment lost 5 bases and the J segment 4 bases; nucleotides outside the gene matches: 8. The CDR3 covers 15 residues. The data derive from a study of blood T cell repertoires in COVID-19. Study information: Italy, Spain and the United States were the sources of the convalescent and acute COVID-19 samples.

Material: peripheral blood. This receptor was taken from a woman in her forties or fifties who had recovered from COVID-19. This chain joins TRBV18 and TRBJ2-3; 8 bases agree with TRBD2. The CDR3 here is CASSSLGGESDTQYF. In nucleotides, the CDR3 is TGTGCCAGCTCATCCCTCGGGGGGGAGTCAGATACGCAGTATTTT.